This entry concerns a single T cell receptor beta chain. As yet, its antigen is unknown. The study ran its PCR with 60 Vbeta and 13 Jbeta primers. TCRdb's table, derived via immunoSEQ multiplex PCR, lists solely in-frame clones and lacks some. In the table there are some 180,000 clones, 75% to 85% of which are singletons. The data are from a study of cytomegalovirus exposure and HLA in healthy donors. Overall study: As an earlier analysis found, 150 million to 200 million T cells yielded fewer than 130 million unique TCR beta sequences.

General study results and limits: The authors assumed roughly uniform sequencing depth across donors for presence/absence analyses.

Deletions cut 7 bases from V and 3 bases from J, with 15 bases between. Germline CDR1 MNHEY, CDR2 SMNVEV (reference sequence). The CDR3 runs to 15 residues. The rearrangement links TRBV27 to TRBJ2-2, with D tentatively TRBD2 (5 bases). The receptor was isolated from a man between 18 and 35 years old in good health and CMV-seronegative. Sequencing was done on a sample of PBMCs. The CDR3: CASTSRGSHTGELFF. The CDR3 DNA sequence: TGTGCCAGCACCTCACGGGGTTCACACACCGGGGAGCTGTTTTTT.